This note documents a single T cell receptor beta chain sequence. Per the authors' pipeline: Counts of nucleated cells, estimated from reference gene primer amplification, were obtained. Data came from immunoSEQ multiplex PCR; TCRdb stores just in-frame clones and leaves some out. V and J calls and clone size are those listed in that table; D and trimming were worked out from the DNA. The data show 110,000 or so clones, about 78% seen once. V dropped 6 bases and J dropped 5 bases, with 10 bases sitting between them. The germline gives CDR1 WSHSY, CDR2 SAAADI. CDR3 length: 12 amino acids. This entry is derived from a study of blood T cell repertoires in COVID-19.

The specimen sequenced was peripheral blood. The chain has TRBV10-2 and TRBJ1-1; no reliable D call. This sequence was found in a human donor in a cohort sampled during active or convalescent COVID-19. CDR3 nucleotide sequence: TGCGCCAGCAGCGTGGTCGGGACTGAAGCTTTCTTT. This gives the protein CASSVVGTEAFF.